This T cell receptor (beta chain) was observed in a study of blood T cell repertoires in COVID-19. Study details: Acute and convalescent COVID-19 samples came from the United States, Italy and Spain. The analysed material was cDNA or gDNA that came from T cells, B-cell-depleted T cells, or PBMCs.

This CDR3 spans 13 amino acids. CDR1 is SGHKS and CDR2 is YYEKEE in the germline V gene (reference sequence). Trimming cost V 0 bases and J 6 bases, with 8 bases left between them. Per the original methods: It was from reference gene primer amplification that nucleated cell counts were estimated. The data were produced by immunoSEQ multiplex PCR, yet TCRdb's version contains in-frame clones alone and is incomplete. That table furnishes V, J and clone size, whereas the DNA furnished D and trimming. Here the sample spans some 50,000 clones, around 87% being singletons. The chain recombines TRBV5-5 with TRBJ2-3; D is uncertain. What was sequenced was peripheral blood. This receptor was identified in a human donor in a cohort sampled during active COVID-19. This CDR3 is CASSLGVSDTQYF. The CDR3, as DNA: TGTGCCAGCAGCTTGGGAGTATCGGATACGCAGTATTTT.